This T cell receptor (beta chain) emerged from a study of control samples from healthy donors and cancer patients. Clones were sequenced by immunoSEQ multiplex PCR, and TCRdb holds only the in-frame ones, with some missing. This sample has around 230,000 clones; 85% to 95% occur once, and the top ten carry 1.5%. With 1 base removed from V and 0 bases from J, the gap between germline ends came to 11 bases. Germline assignment: CDR1 SGHRS and CDR2 YFSETQ. The CDR3 has 17 amino acids. The receptor comes from a man aged 50-59 years in good health. The chain uses TRBV5-1 and TRBJ2-6, with a weak D call TRBD2 (5 bases). Sequencing input: blood. DNA for the CDR3: TGCGCCAGCAGCTTGCCAACAACTAGCTCTGGGGCCAACGTCCTGACTTTC. Its protein is CASSLPTTSSGANVLTF.